These 3 T cell receptor beta chains share one sample of origin, sequenced in a study of control samples from healthy donors and cancer patients. Generated by immunoSEQ multiplex PCR, the TCRdb table keeps only in-frame clones and is missing some. The sample holds roughly 130,000 clones, 70% to 90% seen once. Sequenced: blood. The receptors derive from a man between 45 and 60 years old in good health.

This chain joins TRBV7-9 and TRBJ1-1; D not certain. V was clipped by 7 bases and J by 0 bases, with 15 bases between them. CDR1 and CDR2 (germline): SEHNR, FQNEAQ (reference sequence). The CDR3 has 15 residues. CDR3 coding DNA: TGTGCCAGCACCCGGACGGACGGTATGAACACTGAAGCTTTCTTT. It is translated as CASTRTDGMNTEAFF.

The J gene is TRBJ1-2, the V gene TRBV30; D remains ambiguous. CDR1 is GTSNPN and CDR2 is SVGIG in the germline V gene (reference sequence). The CDR3 sequence is 13 residues long. Trimming pared 2 bases from V and 1 base from J, leaving 8 bases between. In nucleotides, the CDR3 is TGTGCCTGGAGTTACGGGAATAACTATGGCTACACCTTC. Encoded protein: CAWSYGNNYGYTF.

The chain has TRBV30 and TRBJ2-3, with no clear D. The CDR3 spans 13 residues. V gave up 3 bases and J gave up 0 bases, with 7 bases separating them. CDR1 and CDR2 (germline): GTSNPN, SVGIG (reference sequence). The CDR3 sequence: CAWRTTSTDTQYF. The CDR3 DNA sequence: TGTGCCTGGAGGACGACTAGCACAGATACGCAGTATTTT.